These 29 T cell receptor beta chains were sequenced from one sample in a study of technical replicates of blood from several donors. Profiled with immunoSEQ multiplex PCR; TCRdb holds only in-frame clones, not every one. The data contain 65,000 to 85,000 clones, around 96% of them singletons. Sequencing was performed on T cells isolated from PBMCs. Source of these receptors: a human donor in good health.

This chain links TRBV2 with TRBJ2-7; maybe TRBD1 (6 bases). This CDR3 has 15 residues. Germline V CDR1 and CDR2: SNHLY, FYNNEI. Between the trimmed V and J ends, which lost 2 bases and 0 bases, there was a span of 11 bases. CDR3 amino acids: CASSEHRDNSYEQYF. CDR3 DNA sequence: TGTGCCAGCAGTGAACACCGGGACAACTCCTACGAGCAGTACTTC.

J is TRBJ2-1 and V is TRBV18; 13 positions match TRBD2. With V trimmed by 3 bases and J by 7 bases, 6 bases remained unmatched. This CDR3 has 16 residues. Germline assignment: CDR1 KGHSH and CDR2 LQKENI. The CDR3 sequence: CASSPGTSGRVNEQFF. The CDR3 DNA reads TGTGCCAGCTCACCTGGAACTAGCGGGAGGGTAAATGAGCAGTTCTTC.

The V and J genes are TRBV11-3 and TRBJ2-1; 11 nucleotides agree with TRBD2. Germline assignment: CDR1 SGHNT and CDR2 YENEEA. CDR3 size: 15 residues. The ends lost 1 base at V and 8 bases at J; junction bases unmatched: 4. This chain's CDR3 is CASSLGLAGGDEQFF. The CDR3 coding sequence is TGTGCCAGCAGCTTAGGGCTAGCGGGAGGTGATGAGCAGTTCTTC.

V gene TRBV19 combines with J gene TRBJ2-3; 13 bases are shared with TRBD2. Looked up from germline, CDR1 is LNHDA and CDR2 is SQIVND (reference sequence). The V gene end was trimmed by 8 bases and the J gene end by 2 bases; junction bases not matched to a gene: 4. The length of the CDR3 is 15 residues. The CDR3 spells CASGGLAGYTDTQYF. The CDR3, as DNA: TGTGCCAGTGGGGGACTAGCGGGATACACAGATACGCAGTATTTT. Drawing the rest from reference TRBV19 and TRBJ2-3, the complete variable domain is DGGITQSPKYLFRKEGQNVTLSCEQNLNHDAMYWYRQDPGQGLRLIYYSQIVNDFQKGDIAEGYSVSREKKESFPLTVTSAQKNPTAFYLCASGGLAGYTDTQYFGPGTRLTVL.

The rearrangement joins TRBV7-2 to TRBJ1-2; D gene unclear. The CDR3 length is 13 residues. Germline V gene data show CDR1 as SGHTA and CDR2 as FQGNSA. V was clipped by 2 bases and J by 4 bases, with 8 bases between them. In nucleotides, the CDR3 is TGTGCCAGCAGCTTATCACTGCCCTATGGCTACACCTTC. Translating it yields CASSLSLPYGYTF.

The gene calls are TRBV5-1 and TRBJ2-7; D may be TRBD2 (5 bases). This CDR3 comprises 11 residues. CDR1 is SGHRS, CDR2 YFSETQ, per germline. The germline V and J ends were trimmed by 7 bases and 4 bases, with 9 bases remaining between them. The CDR3 region is CASSGEYEQYF. CDR3 nucleotides: TGCGCCAGCTCCGGGGAATACGAGCAGTACTTC.

CDR3 amino acids: CASSRITGEGQPQHF. The CDR3, as DNA: TGCGCCAGCAGCCGGATAACAGGGGAAGGTCAGCCCCAGCATTTT. V and J are TRBV4-3 and TRBJ1-5; 7 bases are shared with TRBD1. The germline CDR1 and CDR2 sequences are LGHNA and YSLEER. The V segment lost 4 bases and the J segment 6 bases; nucleotides outside the gene matches: 9. The CDR3 loop spans 15 amino acids.

The chain joins TRBV7-3 to TRBJ2-2; 10 nucleotides agree with TRBD2. Trimming at V came to 5 bases and at J to 6 bases, leaving 9 bases not matched to a gene. Germline CDR1 and CDR2: SGHTA and FQGTGA. The CDR3 has 16 amino acids. The CDR3 DNA reads as TGTGCCAGCAGCCCAAGCGGGAGGGCCTCTCCCGGGGAGCTGTTTTTT. This translates into CASSPSGRASPGELFF.

The chain couples TRBV28 to TRBJ1-2; 8 bases fit TRBD1. Per the germline V gene, CDR1 is MDHEN and CDR2 is SYDVKM. This CDR3 contains 14 residues. V lost 7 bases to trimming and J lost 2 bases; unmatched junction nucleotides: 6. In DNA, the CDR3 is TGTGCCAGCACCCCGACAGGGGAAAACTATGGCTACACCTTC. It is translated as CASTPTGENYGYTF.

V and J are TRBV6-6 and TRBJ2-1; 7 bases align to TRBD1. V lost 9 bases and J lost 5; bases outside the gene matches: 10. Per germline, CDR1 MNHNY and CDR2 SVGAGI (reference sequence). The CDR3 totals 14 residues. Here the CDR3 reads CASSGTEDNNEQFF. The CDR3 nucleotides read TGTGCCAGTAGTGGGACAGAGGATAACAATGAGCAGTTCTTC.

This rearrangement joins TRBV18 to TRBJ2-3; perhaps TRBD2 as D (5 bases). The CDR3 sequence is 13 residues long. The germline CDR1 and CDR2 sequences are KGHSH and LQKENI. Between the trimmed V and J ends, which lost 6 bases and 3 bases, there was a span of 10 bases. The CDR3 DNA reads as TGTGCCAGCTCGCCCGGGGTTACAGATACGCAGTATTTT. Its translation: CASSPGVTDTQYF.

The chain has TRBV6-5 and TRBJ2-7, with 8 bases matching TRBD2. This CDR3 has 15 amino acids. Germline CDR1 and CDR2: MNHEY and SVGAGI. The J segment lost 0 bases and the V segment lost 2 bases, leaving 3 bases of the junction unmatched. CDR3 DNA: TGTGCCAGCAGTTACCTAGCGGGTGGCTCCTACGAGCAGTACTTC. Encoded protein: CASSYLAGGSYEQYF.

This clone was observed a few times. This rearrangement joins TRBV7-9 to TRBJ1-1; no clear D gene. V was shortened by 4 bases and J by 3 bases, with 15 bases between the two germline ends. CDR1 is SEHNR and CDR2 is FQNEAQ in the germline V gene (reference sequence). This CDR3 comprises 15 residues. CDR3 in amino acids: CASSYLGEPDTEAFF. The CDR3 DNA reads as TGTGCCAGCAGCTATTTGGGCGAGCCAGACACTGAAGCTTTCTTT.

The chain combines TRBV7-3 with TRBJ1-1, with 9 bases matching TRBD1. This CDR3 has 13 amino acids. J gave up 8 bases and V 6 bases, and 7 bases lay outside the gene matches. Germline CDR1 is SGHTA and CDR2 is FQGTGA. This CDR3 reads CASRLGQGTEAFF. As DNA, the CDR3 is TGTGCCAGCAGACTCGGACAGGGGACAGAAGCTTTCTTT.

Here the CDR3 DNA reads TGCGCCAGCAGCTTGATACTAGCTACGGATGAGCAGTTCTTC. This codes for CASSLILATDEQFF. The chain links TRBV5-1 to TRBJ2-1, with D possibly TRBD2 on 6 matching bases. V shed 1 base and J shed 8 bases, with 13 bases lying between them. The germline gives CDR1 SGHRS, CDR2 YFSETQ. This CDR3 has 14 residues.

The chain uses TRBV6-5 and TRBJ2-2; D is uncertain. The CDR3 is 13 amino acids. V dropped 4 bases and J dropped 7 bases, with 10 bases sitting between them. Per the germline V gene, CDR1 is MNHEY and CDR2 is SVGAGI. The CDR3 here is CASSSTRGGELFF. In DNA, the CDR3 is TGTGCCAGCAGTTCGACCAGAGGCGGGGAGCTGTTTTTT.

The chain links TRBV19 to TRBJ2-4, with a tentative D call TRBD1 (6 bases). There are 14 residues in the CDR3. Trimming pared 7 bases from V and 0 bases from J, leaving 10 bases between. Germline CDR1 LNHDA, CDR2 SQIVND (reference sequence). The CDR3 nucleotides read TGTGCCAGTACCATGGGGGCAGCCAAAAACATTCAGTACTTC. Translating it yields CASTMGAAKNIQYF.

V usage is TRBV9 and J usage is TRBJ2-3, with D possibly TRBD2 on 5 matching bases. Germline V gene data show CDR1 as SGDLS and CDR2 as YYNGEE. V lost 3 bases and J lost 0, with 5 bases in between. The CDR3 consists of 13 residues. The DNA for the CDR3 is TGTGCCAGCAGCGGCGGGAGCACAGATACGCAGTATTTT. This codes for CASSGGSTDTQYF.

This rearrangement joins TRBV4-2 to TRBJ1-4; unclear D gene. The V gene lost 1 base and the J gene lost 5 bases, with 8 bases spanning the gap. CDR1 is LGHNA and CDR2 is YNFKEQ in the germline V gene. There are 14 residues in the CDR3. As DNA, the CDR3 is TGTGCCAGCAGCCAAGGGAGTCCCAATGAAAAACTGTTTTTT. Translated: CASSQGSPNEKLFF.

The chain has TRBV19 and TRBJ1-5; 7 bases match TRBD1. V shed 5 bases, J shed 3 bases, and the junction held 4 bases outside the gene matches. CDR1 and CDR2 (germline): LNHDA, SQIVND (reference sequence). CDR3 length: 14 residues. The CDR3 nucleotides are TGTGCCAGTAGTCGTGGACAGGTCAATCAGCCCCAGCATTTT. Amino acids: CASSRGQVNQPQHF.

The genes are TRBV4-1 and TRBJ1-2; no firm D call. This CDR3 is 14 amino acids long. In germline, CDR1 is MGHRA, CDR2 YSYEKL. Trimming shortened V by 0 bases and J by 6 bases, and 11 bases separated the two germline ends. The CDR3 region is CASSQDPENDGYTF. CDR3 in DNA: TGCGCCAGCAGCCAAGATCCGGAGAACGATGGCTACACCTTC.

The chain uses TRBV7-9 and TRBJ2-1; a possible D gene is TRBD1 (5 bases). Germline CDR1 and CDR2: SEHNR and FQNEAQ (reference sequence). The CDR3 spans 15 residues. Trimming took off 0 bases at V and 5 bases at J, with 11 bases between the two ends. CDR3 amino acids: CASSLAETAHNEQFF. CDR3 DNA sequence: TGTGCCAGCAGCTTAGCGGAGACAGCCCACAATGAGCAGTTCTTC.

The genes are TRBV28 and TRBJ1-5; D perhaps matches TRBD1 (5 bases). The germline V and J ends were trimmed by 2 bases and 6 bases, with 11 bases remaining between them. Germline V gene lookup returns CDR1 MDHEN and CDR2 SYDVKM. There are 14 residues in the CDR3. The CDR3 nucleotides are TGTGCCAGCAGTTTAGGCAGGGAAGTTCAGCCCCAGCATTTT. Protein product: CASSLGREVQPQHF.

This chain connects TRBV4-3 to TRBJ2-5, with 13 bases matching TRBD2. Unmatched junction bases numbered 6, after V lost 2 bases and J lost 3 bases. There are 17 residues in the CDR3. From germline, CDR1 is LGHNA and CDR2 YSLEER. CDR3 in amino acids: CASSQRVGLAGEETQYF. The DNA for the CDR3 is TGCGCCAGCAGCCAACGAGTTGGACTAGCGGGAGAAGAGACCCAGTACTTC.

The chain joins TRBV6-1 to TRBJ2-7; TRBD2 agrees at 11 bases. Germline V gives CDR1 MNHNS, CDR2 SASEGT. Germline trimming cut 7 bases from V and 8 bases from J; bases unmatched to any gene: 13. The CDR3 is 15 residues long. The CDR3 nucleotides read TGTGCCAGCACCCTCCCTGCGGCTAGCGGGAGGAAGCAGTACTTC. It translates to CASTLPAASGRKQYF.

Written as DNA, the CDR3 is TGTGCCAGTAGTCCTGGGACAGGGGTCGGCAATCAGCCCCAGCATTTT. It is translated as CASSPGTGVGNQPQHF. This chain links TRBV19 with TRBJ1-5; the match to TRBD1 covers 10 bases. Trimming took 5 bases from V and 2 from J; bases not matched to a gene: 6. The CDR3 totals 16 residues. The germline gives CDR1 LNHDA, CDR2 SQIVND (reference sequence).

This clone was recorded only once. The genes are TRBV21-1 and TRBJ2-5; the D call of TRBD1 is as the table states it, not checked on the DNA. TRBV21-1 is annotated as a pseudogene. The CDR3 spans 15 residues. In DNA, the CDR3 is TGTGCCAGCAGCAACAAGGACAGGGCGTCCAAGACCCAGTACTTC. Translation: CASSNKDRASKTQYF.

V gene TRBV7-6 combines with J gene TRBJ2-1; 7 bases agree with TRBD1. The ends lost 1 base at V and 1 base at J; junction bases unmatched: 7. The CDR3 totals 17 residues. CDR1 and CDR2 from the germline V gene are SGHVS and FNYEAQ. The CDR3 DNA reads as TGTGCCAGCAGCTTAGGAGTGGGGACAGTGTCCTACAATGAGCAGTTCTTC. Translating gives CASSLGVGTVSYNEQFF.

The CDR3: CASTRGLAADEQFF. The CDR3, as DNA: TGTGCCAGCACCCGGGGACTAGCAGCGGATGAGCAGTTCTTC. The V call is TRBV7-2, the J call TRBJ2-1; 9 bases line up with TRBD2. V lost 7 bases, J lost 8 bases, and 9 bases stayed unmatched. The germline V gene encodes CDR1 SGHTA and CDR2 FQGNSA. The CDR3 totals 14 residues.